A selection of T cell receptor beta chains follows, all from one sample in a study of blood T cell repertoires in COVID-19. Repertoires were generated with immunoSEQ multiplex PCR, while TCRdb's copy carries only in-frame clones and drops some. The table shows about 190,000 clones, with under 90% occurring only once. The source material was peripheral blood. These receptors came from a man in his sixties with acute or convalescent COVID-19. The CDR3 runs from the conserved cysteine through the conserved F or W. A D gene is named only where the DNA matches it firmly. For some rows the clone size is stated as once, few or many, or as a class when expanded; others skip it.

v_call: TRBV5-1; cdr3_length: 14; clone_size: -; j_call: TRBJ1-1; d_call: TRBD1; cdr3_nt: TGCGCCACCAAACAACAGGGGGAGAACACTGAAGCTTTCTTT; cdr3_aa: CATKQQGENTEAFF
v_call: TRBV27; cdr3_length: 18; clone_size: -; j_call: TRBJ1-3; d_call: TRBD1; cdr3_nt: TGTGCCAGCAGTTTATTGCCCCAAGGGGGCACTGCCGGAAACACCATATATTTT; cdr3_aa: CASSLLPQGGTAGNTIYF
v_call: TRBV19; cdr3_length: 16; clone_size: few; j_call: TRBJ2-1; d_call: TRBD2; cdr3_nt: TGTGCCAGTAGTATAGAATCGGCGGGAGCTAATAATGAGCAGTTCTTC; cdr3_aa: CASSIESAGANNEQFF
v_call: TRBV7-6; cdr3_length: 15; clone_size: -; j_call: TRBJ1-3; d_call: -; cdr3_nt: TGTGCCAGCAGCTTATCAGCGAGCTCTGGAAACACCATATATTTT; cdr3_aa: CASSLSASSGNTIYF
v_call: TRBV6-1; cdr3_length: 15; clone_size: -; j_call: TRBJ2-3; d_call: -; cdr3_nt: TGTGCCAGCAGTGAAGTCGGAGGGACCACAGATACGCAGTATTTT; cdr3_aa: CASSEVGGTTDTQYF
v_call: TRBV10-2; cdr3_length: 15; clone_size: few; j_call: TRBJ1-2; d_call: -; cdr3_nt: TGCGCCAGCAGTGACCGCCGCGGGGTCGGGCTTGGCTACACCTTC; cdr3_aa: CASSDRRGVGLGYTF
v_call: TRBV30; cdr3_length: 13; clone_size: -; j_call: TRBJ2-2; d_call: -; cdr3_nt: TGTGCCTGGAGTGTAACTTCCACCGGGGAGCTGTTTTTT; cdr3_aa: CAWSVTSTGELFF
v_call: TRBV18; cdr3_length: 15; clone_size: -; j_call: TRBJ1-5; d_call: -; cdr3_nt: TGTGCCAGCTCAGCGGGACTGAGGGGCAATCAGCCCCAGCATTTT; cdr3_aa: CASSAGLRGNQPQHF
v_call: TRBV9; cdr3_length: 15; clone_size: once; j_call: TRBJ2-1; d_call: TRBD1; cdr3_nt: TGTGCCAGCAGCAGGACAGGGGGCGCTTACAATGAGCAGTTCTTC; cdr3_aa: CASSRTGGAYNEQFF
v_call: TRBV3-1/TRBV3-2; cdr3_length: 17; clone_size: -; j_call: TRBJ2-3; d_call: TRBD2; cdr3_nt: TGTGCCAGCAGCCAATCGGGTACTAGCGGGAGATGGGATACGCAGTATTTT; cdr3_aa: CASSQSGTSGRWDTQYF
v_call: TRBV9; cdr3_length: 14; clone_size: few; j_call: TRBJ2-7; d_call: -; cdr3_nt: TGTGCCAGCAGCGCGGCCGGGACATCGAGCGAGCAGTACTTC; cdr3_aa: CASSAAGTSSEQYF
v_call: TRBV2; cdr3_length: 15; clone_size: few; j_call: TRBJ2-7; d_call: TRBD1; cdr3_nt: TGTGCCACCCAAACCTGGGGACAGGGGGCCATCGAGCAGTACTTC; cdr3_aa: CATQTWGQGAIEQYF
v_call: TRBV3-1/TRBV3-2; cdr3_length: 14; clone_size: -; j_call: TRBJ1-3; d_call: -; cdr3_nt: TGTGCCAGCAGCCTGCGGGACTCTGGAAACACCATATATTTT; cdr3_aa: CASSLRDSGNTIYF
v_call: TRBV7-8; cdr3_length: 12; clone_size: -; j_call: TRBJ2-1; d_call: TRBD2; cdr3_nt: TGTGCCAGCAGCCAGACTAGCGGGGAGCAGTTCTTC; cdr3_aa: CASSQTSGEQFF
v_call: TRBV7-3; cdr3_length: 13; clone_size: -; j_call: TRBJ1-5; d_call: -; cdr3_nt: TGTGCCAGCAGTACGGGGTATGGACAGCCCCAGCATTTT; cdr3_aa: CASSTGYGQPQHF
v_call: TRBV21-1; cdr3_length: 14; clone_size: -; j_call: TRBJ1-5; d_call: -; cdr3_nt: TGTGCCAGGACCCGACAGTATAGCAATCAGCCCCAGCATTTT; cdr3_aa: CARTRQYSNQPQHF
v_call: TRBV20-1; cdr3_length: 17; clone_size: -; j_call: TRBJ2-7; d_call: TRBD1; cdr3_nt: TGCAGTGCTAGTAGTAGTCAGGGACAGGGGAACTCCTACGAGCAGTACTTC; cdr3_aa: CSASSSQGQGNSYEQYF
v_call: TRBV15; cdr3_length: 14; clone_size: -; j_call: TRBJ2-5; d_call: -; cdr3_nt: TGTGCCACCAGCAGAAGGGGTTCCCAAGAGACCCAGTACTTC; cdr3_aa: CATSRRGSQETQYF
v_call: TRBV24-1; cdr3_length: 15; clone_size: -; j_call: TRBJ1-1; d_call: TRBD1; cdr3_nt: TGTGCCACCAGTGACTCGCGACAGGGGGAAGCTGAAGCTTTCTTT; cdr3_aa: CATSDSRQGEAEAFF
v_call: TRBV7-9; cdr3_length: 14; clone_size: once; j_call: TRBJ2-3; d_call: TRBD1; cdr3_nt: TGTGCCAGCAGCTTAACAGGGGGCGCAGATACGCAGTATTTT; cdr3_aa: CASSLTGGADTQYF
v_call: TRBV4-1; cdr3_length: 15; clone_size: -; j_call: TRBJ2-7; d_call: -; cdr3_nt: TGCGCCAGCAGCCAAGGGCGGGTCAGCTCCTACGAGCAGTACTTC; cdr3_aa: CASSQGRVSSYEQYF
v_call: TRBV18; cdr3_length: 15; clone_size: -; j_call: TRBJ2-2; d_call: -; cdr3_nt: TGTGCCAGCTCGCGCCGGAGTACCCCCACCGGGGAGCTGTTTTTT; cdr3_aa: CASSRRSTPTGELFF
v_call: TRBV11-2; cdr3_length: 16; clone_size: few; j_call: TRBJ2-3; d_call: -; cdr3_nt: TGTGCCAGCAGCTTAGGACGCGGAGCGAGCACAGATACGCAGTATTTT; cdr3_aa: CASSLGRGASTDTQYF
v_call: TRBV12-5; cdr3_length: 15; clone_size: -; j_call: TRBJ1-1; d_call: -; cdr3_nt: TGTGCTAGTGGTTTGGTACTAACACCGAACACTGAAGCTTTCTTT; cdr3_aa: CASGLVLTPNTEAFF
v_call: TRBV23-1; cdr3_length: 14; clone_size: -; j_call: TRBJ1-5; d_call: -; cdr3_nt: TGCGCCAGCAGTCAATGTCCGGGCAATCAGCCCCAGCATTTT; cdr3_aa: CASSQCPGNQPQHF
v_call: TRBV30; cdr3_length: 14; clone_size: -; j_call: TRBJ1-4; d_call: TRBD1; cdr3_nt: TGTGCCTGGAGTCACGACAGGGGGGGTGAAAAACTGTTTTTT; cdr3_aa: CAWSHDRGGEKLFF
v_call: TRBV28; cdr3_length: 15; clone_size: -; j_call: TRBJ1-1; d_call: TRBD1; cdr3_nt: TGTGCCAGCAGTTCGCCGGGACAGGGGGTTAATGAAGCTTTCTTT; cdr3_aa: CASSSPGQGVNEAFF
v_call: TRBV11-2; cdr3_length: 13; clone_size: -; j_call: TRBJ2-1; d_call: -; cdr3_nt: TGTGCCAGCAGCTTGGACGACACAGGACAGCAGTTCTTC; cdr3_aa: CASSLDDTGQQFF